This TCR beta chain was recovered during a study of blood T cell repertoires in COVID-19. Study-level information: Both acute and convalescent COVID-19 samples were obtained from the United States, Italy and Spain. The cDNA or gDNA used as material had been derived from T cells, B-cell-depleted T cells, or PBMCs.

Participant ages covered roughly 18 to 89 years across around 22 US areas. Only in-frame clones appear in the TCRdb table, and some are missing; sequencing was by immunoSEQ multiplex PCR. The table records roughly 200,000 clones, approximately 89% of them present only once. This CDR3 region has 13 residues. The V gene end was trimmed by 1 base and the J gene end by 9 bases; junction bases not matched to a gene: 5. Germline CDR1 is SGHAT and CDR2 is FQNNGV. Specimen: PBMCs or T cells enriched from blood (not recorded which). The chain is built from TRBV11-2 and TRBJ1-2; 7 bases agree with TRBD1. This receptor was identified in a woman aged 40 to 50 with acute COVID-19. The CDR3 reads CASSLGQGVSYTF. CDR3 sequence (DNA): TGTGCCAGCAGCTTAGGACAGGGCGTGAGCTACACCTTC. The full variable domain, with the rest looked up from reference TRBV11-2 and TRBJ1-2, is EAGVAQSPRYKIIEKRQSVAFWCNPISGHATLYWYQQILGQGPKLLIQFQNNGVVDDSQLPKDRFSAERLKGVDSTLKIQPAKLEDSAVYLCASSLGQGVSYTFGSGTRLTVV.